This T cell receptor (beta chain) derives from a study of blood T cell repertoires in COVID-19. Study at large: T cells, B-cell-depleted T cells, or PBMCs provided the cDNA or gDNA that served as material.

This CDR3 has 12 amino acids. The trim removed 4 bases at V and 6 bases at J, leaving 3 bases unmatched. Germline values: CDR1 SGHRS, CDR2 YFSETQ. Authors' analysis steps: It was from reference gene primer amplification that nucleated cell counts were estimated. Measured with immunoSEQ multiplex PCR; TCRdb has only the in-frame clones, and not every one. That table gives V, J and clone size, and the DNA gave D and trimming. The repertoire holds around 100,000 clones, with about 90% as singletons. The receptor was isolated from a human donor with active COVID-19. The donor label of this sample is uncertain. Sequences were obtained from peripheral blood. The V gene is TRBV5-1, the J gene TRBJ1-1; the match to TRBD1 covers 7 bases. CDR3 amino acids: CASSQQGAEAFF. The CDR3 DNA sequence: TGCGCCAGCAGCCAGCAGGGGGCTGAAGCTTTCTTT.